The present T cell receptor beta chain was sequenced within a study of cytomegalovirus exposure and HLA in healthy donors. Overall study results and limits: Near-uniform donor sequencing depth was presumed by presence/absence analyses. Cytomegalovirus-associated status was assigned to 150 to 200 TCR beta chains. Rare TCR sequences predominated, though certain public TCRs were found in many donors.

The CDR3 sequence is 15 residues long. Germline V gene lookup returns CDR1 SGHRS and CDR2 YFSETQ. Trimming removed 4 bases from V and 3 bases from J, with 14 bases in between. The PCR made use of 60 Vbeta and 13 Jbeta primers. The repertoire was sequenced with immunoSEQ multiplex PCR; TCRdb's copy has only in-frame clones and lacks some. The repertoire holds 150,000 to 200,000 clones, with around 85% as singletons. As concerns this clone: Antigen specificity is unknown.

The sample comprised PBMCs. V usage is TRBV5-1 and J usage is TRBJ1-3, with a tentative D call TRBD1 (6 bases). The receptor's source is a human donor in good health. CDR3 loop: CASSTDQGSGNTIYF. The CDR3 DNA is TGCGCCAGCAGCACAGACCAGGGGAGTGGAAACACCATATATTTT.